One and the same sample provided the 19 T cell receptor beta chains below, sequenced in a study of glioma-infiltrating T cells after dendritic cell vaccination. Clones were read by immunoSEQ multiplex PCR, and TCRdb kept only the in-frame ones, dropping some. The sample carries approximately 64,000 clones, about 81% recorded once. Sequencing used blood, obtained before dendritic cell vaccination. Receptors originate from a human donor with glioblastoma.

The CDR3 DNA sequence: TGTGCCAGCCAGTCCGGGAACTCCTACAATGAGCAGTTCTTC. It specifies CASQSGNSYNEQFF. The chain links TRBV5-4 to TRBJ2-1, with TRBD2 as a possible D gene (5 bases). Trimming stripped 7 bases from V and 0 bases from J, with 11 bases between. Germline loops: CDR1 SGHNT, CDR2 YYREEE (reference sequence). There are 14 residues in the CDR3.

This chain connects TRBV5-6 to TRBJ2-1; 8 nucleotides match TRBD2. The CDR3 length is 15 residues. Germline values: CDR1 SGHDT, CDR2 YYEEEE. After removal of 0 bases from V and 3 bases from J, the junction contained 2 bases not matched to a gene. CDR3 in amino acids: CASSLGRGVYNEQFF. CDR3 bases: TGTGCCAGCAGCTTGGGGCGGGGGGTCTACAATGAGCAGTTCTTC.

The chain is built from TRBV4-1 and TRBJ1-1, with no clear D. The CDR3 contains 13 residues. Per the germline V gene, CDR1 is MGHRA and CDR2 is YSYEKL. The V end lost 1 base, the J end lost 4 bases, and 7 bases lay between the germline ends. CDR3 sequence: CASSQGHFTEAFF. DNA for the CDR3: TGCGCCAGCAGCCAAGGACACTTCACTGAAGCTTTCTTT.

The genes are TRBV2 and TRBJ1-4; D unresolved. CDR3 length equals 16 residues. Germline loops: CDR1 SNHLY, CDR2 FYNNEI. V was clipped by 5 bases and J by 0 bases, with 13 bases between them. CDR3: CASSYNTRATNEKLFF. In nucleotides, the CDR3 is TGTGCCAGCAGTTACAACACTAGAGCAACTAATGAAAAACTGTTTTTT.

The rearrangement joins TRBV11-2 to TRBJ2-1; a possible D gene is TRBD2 (5 bases). Per germline, CDR1 SGHAT and CDR2 FQNNGV. V was shortened by 1 base and J by 2 bases, with 9 bases between the two germline ends. CDR3 size: 15 residues. The CDR3 DNA is TGTGCCAGCAGCTTAGCGGGGTTCACCTACAATGAGCAGTTCTTC. Its translation is CASSLAGFTYNEQFF.

The CDR3 region is CATSRDSGYEQYF. The CDR3 DNA reads as TGTGCCACCAGCAGAGATAGCGGTTACGAGCAGTACTTC. The chain joins TRBV15 to TRBJ2-7; D perhaps matches TRBD2 (6 bases). Germline CDR1 and CDR2: LNHNV and YYDKDF (reference sequence). The CDR3 spans 13 residues. Trimming cost V 0 bases and J 4 bases, with 7 bases left between them.

The gene calls are TRBV6-1 and TRBJ2-7, with 10 bases aligning to TRBD1. The CDR3 extends over 14 amino acids. The ends lost 2 bases at V and 6 bases at J; junction bases unmatched: 4. Germline V CDR1 and CDR2: MNHNS, SASEGT. Here the CDR3 reads CASSEKWDRGEQYF. CDR3 DNA sequence: TGTGCCAGCAGTGAAAAGTGGGACAGGGGCGAGCAGTACTTC.

This clone was detected a few times. The gene calls are TRBV7-9 and TRBJ1-1, with D tentatively TRBD1 (5 bases). There are 14 residues in the CDR3. Germline V gives CDR1 SEHNR, CDR2 FQNEAQ (reference sequence). Trimming cost V 2 bases and J 7 bases, with 14 bases left between them. This CDR3 reads CASSLLSQAGEAFF. DNA of the CDR3: TGTGCCAGCAGCTTACTATCACAGGCTGGTGAAGCTTTCTTT.

This chain joins TRBV5-6 and TRBJ2-1, with TRBD1 identical over 11 bases. J lost 10 bases, V lost 0 bases, and 3 bases had no gene match. CDR1 and CDR2 (germline): SGHDT, YYEEEE. This CDR3 contains 14 residues. The CDR3 coding sequence is TGTGCCAGCAGCTTGGTGGACAGGGGGCCGGAGCAGTTCTTC. Its translation: CASSLVDRGPEQFF.

The chain recombines TRBV18 with TRBJ2-3; possibly TRBD2 for D (6 bases). CDR1 is KGHSH and CDR2 is LQKENI in the germline V gene. Deletions cut 1 base from V and 6 bases from J, with 14 bases between. The CDR3 contains 15 residues. DNA for the CDR3: TGTGCCAGCTCACCACGGGCAGGGACTCGGGATACGCAGTATTTT. Its translation is CASSPRAGTRDTQYF. The variable domain in full, with the rest retrieved from reference TRBV18 and TRBJ2-3, is NAGVMQNPRHLVRRRGQEARLRCSPMKGHSHVYWYRQLPEEGLKFMVYLQKENIIDESGMPKERFSAEFPKEGPSILRIQQVVRGDSAAYFCASSPRAGTRDTQYFGPGTRLTVL.

This chain uses TRBV7-2 with TRBJ2-2; maybe TRBD2 (6 bases). V lost 2 bases to trimming and J lost 0 bases, with 10 bases between them. Looked up from germline, CDR1 is SGHTA and CDR2 is FQGNSA. This CDR3 comprises 16 residues. DNA of the CDR3: TGTGCCAGCAGCTTATCTACTAGCCCGAACACCGGGGAGCTGTTTTTT. Its protein is CASSLSTSPNTGELFF.

The J gene is TRBJ2-3, the V gene TRBV5-4; 9 positions agree with TRBD2. Germline lookup yields CDR1 SGHNT and CDR2 YYREEE (reference sequence). The CDR3 spans 16 residues. Trimming removed 0 bases from V and 2 bases from J; junction bases left unmatched: 4. CDR3 bases: TGTGCCAGCAGCTTGGTAGCGGGGGAACTCACAGATACGCAGTATTTT. Its protein product is CASSLVAGELTDTQYF. Based on the CDR3 plus reference TRBV5-4 and TRBJ2-3, the full variable domain is ETGVTQSPTHLIKTRGQQVTLRCSSQSGHNTVSWYQQALGQGPQFIFQYYREEENGRGNFPPRFSGLQFPNYSSELNVNALELDDSALYLCASSLVAGELTDTQYFGPGTRLTVL.

The CDR3: CASRAGTGPVGYTF. The CDR3 bases are TGTGCCAGCAGAGCCGGGACAGGGCCTGTTGGCTACACCTTC. This chain uses TRBV27 with TRBJ1-2; 9 positions agree with TRBD1. Per the germline V gene, CDR1 is MNHEY and CDR2 is SMNVEV (reference sequence). V shed 6 bases and J 7 bases; nucleotides not matched to a gene: 9. The CDR3 covers 14 residues.

V gene TRBV5-4 combines with J gene TRBJ1-1; D unresolved. The germline V gene encodes CDR1 SGHNT and CDR2 YYREEE (reference sequence). Trimming left V 0 bases short and J 9 bases short, with 15 bases between. The CDR3 has 14 amino acids. The CDR3 DNA reads TGTGCCAGCAGCTTGGGTGGCAGCGACCTTAAAGCTTTCTTT. Its translation: CASSLGGSDLKAFF.

V and J are TRBV10-3 and TRBJ2-5, with TRBD2 identical over 8 bases. V gave up 4 bases and J gave up 4 bases; unmatched junction bases: 8. Germline CDR1 and CDR2: ENHRY and SYGVKD. CDR3 length equals 15 residues. The CDR3 DNA is TGTGCCATCAGTGTCGGTCGGGGGGGAGGAGAGACCCAGTACTTC. Its translation: CAISVGRGGGETQYF.

The V and J genes are TRBV5-8 and TRBJ1-2; D possibly corresponds to TRBD1 (6 bases). This CDR3 has 14 amino acids. The germline V gene has CDR1 SGHTS and CDR2 YDEGEE. V was cut by 4 bases and J by 6 bases, with 16 bases left in between. Here the CDR3 DNA reads TGTGCCAGCAGCCGAACAGGGCGGCCGGATGGCTACACCTTC. Encoded protein: CASSRTGRPDGYTF.

The chain combines TRBV7-2 with TRBJ1-2; D perhaps matches TRBD1 (5 bases). Trimming stripped 5 bases from V and 4 bases from J, with 8 bases between. Germline CDR1 is SGHTA and CDR2 is FQGNSA. This CDR3 is built from 12 residues. The CDR3 nucleotides read TGTGCCAGCAGCCGTCAGGGCTATGGCTACACCTTC. Translated, it gives CASSRQGYGYTF.

This clone turned up a few times. This chain links TRBV28 with TRBJ1-2; 8 nucleotides agree with TRBD1. V was clipped by 5 bases and J by 4 bases; unmatched bases: 6. The CDR3 is 14 residues long. Per germline, CDR1 MDHEN and CDR2 SYDVKM. CDR3 loop: CASSPPGQVYGYTF. CDR3 bases: TGTGCCAGCAGTCCGCCGGGACAGGTCTATGGCTACACCTTC.

Within the sample, this clone is medium-sized. This sequence joins TRBV11-2 and TRBJ1-6; TRBD1 agrees at 9 bases. The CDR3 has 15 amino acids. With V trimmed by 5 bases and J by 8 bases, 7 bases remained unmatched. Germline-derived CDR1 and CDR2 are SGHAT and FQNNGV. CDR3 sequence reads: CASSRNGQGHSPLHF. CDR3 in DNA: TGTGCCAGCAGCCGCAACGGACAGGGGCATTCACCCCTCCACTTT.